This T cell receptor beta chain was found in a study of blood T cell repertoires in COVID-19. Study background: The United States, Italy and Spain provided the acute and convalescent COVID-19 samples.

This clone was seen repeatedly, ten times or more. Profiling relied on immunoSEQ multiplex PCR, and the TCRdb table lists in-frame clones only, not all of them. The repertoire has roughly 230,000 clones, roughly 83% of them found once; the top ten carry approximately 30%. Unmatched junction bases numbered 7, after V lost 7 bases and J lost 1 base. Germline loops: CDR1 SNHLY, CDR2 FYNNEI. The CDR3 is made up of 14 amino acids. This chain connects TRBV2 to TRBJ2-7, with 7 bases that match TRBD1. The clonotype comes from a man aged 35 to 55 with acute or convalescent COVID-19. The sample consisted of peripheral blood. The CDR3 loop reads CASTWTGSSYEQYF. CDR3 DNA: TGTGCCAGCACCTGGACAGGATCTTCCTACGAGCAGTACTTC. Complete variable domain (other parts from reference TRBV2 and TRBJ2-7): EPEVTQTPSHQVTQMGQEVILRCVPISNHLYFYWYRQILGQKVEFLVSFYNNEISEKSEIFDDQFSVERPDGSNFTLKIRSTKLEDSAMYFCASTWTGSSYEQYFGPGTRLTVT.